Given below is one T cell receptor (beta chain) in context. Its antigen is not known. Clones were sequenced by immunoSEQ multiplex PCR, and TCRdb holds only the in-frame ones, with some missing. Of about 2.4 million clones in the sample, 80% to 95% were seen once. The CDR3 is 16 residues long. Trimming took 4 bases from V and 2 from J, leaving 16 bases between them. Germline lookup yields CDR1 SGHRS and CDR2 YFSETQ. The data belong to a study of shared clonotypes between healthy human individuals. General study points: Sequencing depth was expected to affect clonotype sharing among donors. Rarefaction exposed incomplete sorted-subset sequencing despite large depth.

This chain uses TRBV5-1 with TRBJ1-3; tentative D call: TRBD1 (6 bases). The source of this sequence is a young man in good health. Some clones in this sample may be carry-over from other donors' samples. Sequenced material: naive CD4+ T cells from PBMCs. Subset meaning: CD45RA+ positively selected. As DNA, the CDR3 is TGCGCCAGCAGCCACGGGACAATGGCGGCTGGAAACACCATATATTTT. The encoded protein is CASSHGTMAAGNTIYF.